This TCR beta chain originates from a study of T cells in localized non-small cell lung cancer. Study outcomes and limitations: Of the tissues analyzed, uninvolved adjacent lung showed maximal T cell clonality, greater than tumor. Analysis by sequencing included only one tumor region, so heterogeneity remains possible. Blood T cell density predicted longer survival; adjacent-lung clonality, shorter. In adjacent lung, a median around 52 of the top 100 tumor clones were found.

Generated by immunoSEQ multiplex PCR, the TCRdb table keeps only in-frame clones and is missing some. The sample lists nearly 15,000 clones; more than 70% were seen once. In the case of this clone: Its antigen is unknown.

The specimen comprised peripheral blood, sampled before any cancer treatment. The sequence derives from a woman aged 40-69 years with stage I lung adenocarcinoma.

In DNA, the CDR3 is TGCAGCGTCGTAGTAATAGGTTACAATGAGCAGTTCTTC. Amino acid sequence: CSVVVIGYNEQFF. The chain couples TRBV29-1 to TRBJ2-1; D unresolved. The CDR3 is made up of 13 amino acids. V was trimmed by 6 bases and J by 4 bases, leaving 13 bases between them. CDR1 is SQVTM and CDR2 is ANQGSEA in the germline V gene.